This TCR beta chain was captured by sequencing in a study of graft-versus-host responses after intestinal transplantation (dated by TCRdb to 2020 to 2022). A note on the overall study: The transplants that recipients got were multivisceral, liver-intestinal, or isolated intestinal. Bulk TCR-beta CDR3 sequencing was used to track graft-versus-host and host-versus-graft alloreactive T cell clones in the graft, circulation and bone marrow after intestinal transplantation. A peak of at least 4% donor T cells among recipient peripheral blood mononuclear cells was the definition used for donor T cell macrochimerism. Every recipient was given anti-thymocyte globulin induction, followed by 2 to 4 years of maintenance tacrolimus and steroids. Instead of going to the commercial service, samples from a few later patients were sequenced in-house on an Illumina MiSeq and processed with MiXCR. A cohort of about two dozen intestinal transplant recipients, including one retransplant, was enrolled, and a few patients lacking pretransplant specimens were excluded. To identify alloreactive clones, pre-transplant mixed lymphocyte reaction products were sequenced and compared with unstimulated pre-transplant donor and recipient T cells. What the research found in general, with its limitations: Peak levels of circulating GvH clones were associated with declines in HvG clones early after transplant. GvH clones turned up in recipient bone marrow, with some appearing earlier in ileal mucosa or blood, a pattern consistent with an intestinal mucosal origin. Conclusions were limited by the relatively low number and heterogeneity of intestinal transplant patients. In the allografts of patients with donor T cell macrochimerism, GvH to HvG T cell clonal ratios were high.

Turning to this clone: The antigen it recognizes is unknown. No clone much larger than this one lies a single base away; base qualities are absent.

The library was obtained by the immunoSEQ multiplex PCR assay. Adaptive Biotechnologies carried out high-throughput TCR-beta CDR3 sequencing of genomic DNA for most patients. In the source study's methods: Adaptive's ImmunoSEQ software supplied the TCR sequencing data for roughly 17 patients, while MiXCR and VDJtools were used to process a few other patients. CDR3 nucleotide sequences shared between donor and recipient were removed because their origin could not be assigned. To count as alloreactive, a clone needed at least 2-fold expansion over unstimulated cells and a minimum CFSE-low frequency of 0.002% (template counts) or 0.001% (read counts). A clone was considered mappable if detected in the sequenced pre-transplant spleen, lymph node, or MLR CFSE-low populations of the donor or recipient. Cumulative frequency of alloreactive clones was calculated as a percentage of all sequences weighted by copy number. TCRdb provides this immuneACCESS table in a form limited to in-frame rearrangements. Some clones are lacking; in checked studies, under half of them reflect an unresolved V gene, and why the rest are absent is not known. V and J calls and clone size follow that table, whereas D and trimming were derived from the DNA. The sample yields approximately 70,000 clones; around 90% were counted once. The top ten constitute 6.5% to 8% of the sample.

After transplant, bone marrow was aspirated from the posterior iliac crest or from another site chosen by the physician. The TCR was taken from a human patient who received an intestinal transplant, so some T cells may come from the graft donor. Sequenced material: bone marrow, taken roughly 780 days after intestinal transplantation.

This receptor has the CDR3 CASSTPGTYEQYF. The DNA sequence is TGTGCCAGTAGTACGCCAGGGACCTACGAGCAGTACTTC. Here the chain combines TRBV19 and TRBJ2-7, and perhaps TRBD1 as D gene, on 5 matching bases. V gives up 4 bases and J gives up 2 bases, and the segment between their germline ends measures 9 bases. Inclusive of the bounding cysteine and phenylalanine, the CDR3 is 13 residues long. The CDR3 DNA has 39 bases and is translated from base 1. According to the germline V gene (reference sequence), CDR1 reads LNHDA and CDR2 reads SQIVND. Here the CDR3 is joined to the reference TRBV19 and TRBJ2-7 genes, and the full variable domain is: DGGITQSPKYLFRKEGQNVTLSCEQNLNHDAMYWYRQDPGQGLRLIYYSQIVNDFQKGDIAEGYSVSREKKESFPLTVTSAQKNPTAFYLCASSTPGTYEQYFGPGTRLTVT.